This is a list of T cell receptor beta chains from one sample in a study of OX40 agonist ivuxolimab in advanced cancers. Here immunoSEQ multiplex PCR was the method, and the copy in TCRdb shows in-frame clones only, minus some. The sample has around 40,000 clones; 65% to 90% are singletons. The sequenced sample was CD4+ or CD8+ T cells sorted from blood, obtained in a trial of the OX40 agonist ivuxolimab. These receptors all stem from an adult with an advanced solid tumor such as melanoma, head and neck, liver or kidney cancer. The conserved cysteine and the conserved F or W are not part of the CDR3 here.

>TRBV6-1|TRBJ2-3
ASSLGPSEDTQY
>TRBV19|TRBJ2-1
ASSEGLSSYNEQF
>TRBV10-1|TRBJ1-1
ASSTGINTEAF
>TRBV14|TRBJ1-4
ASSLYRSRNEKLF
>TRBV5-1|TRBJ2-7
ASSLLGPTSGGSYEQY
>TRBV6-1|TRBJ2-5
ASSEEASGYQETQY
>TRBV19|TRBJ2-3
ASSALAGGSPDTQY
>TRBV7-9|TRBJ2-3
ASSFTSGRQNTQY
>TRBV9|TRBJ2-1
ASSPASYNEQF
>TRBV5-4|TRBJ1-2
ASSSSAYGYT
>TRBV2|TRBJ2-7
ASSEWGRGDYEQY
>TRBV28|TRBJ1-5
ASSLSQGESNQPQH
>TRBV7-2|TRBJ2-7
ASSFPGTATYEQY
>TRBV7-9|TRBJ1-1
ASSSSLTGGNTEAF
>TRBV5-1|TRBJ2-5
ASSLGNLGGAGQETQY
>TRBV18|TRBJ2-1
ASSPRDRVEDEQF
>TRBV11-2|TRBJ2-1
ATPHEQF
>TRBV6-4|TRBJ2-2
ASSDLASGGTGELF
>TRBV27|TRBJ2-3
ASSSLNTDTQY
>TRBV30|TRBJ2-7
AWSVWDGSEQY
>TRBV4-1|TRBJ2-1
ASSQEGGTSIGEQF
>TRBV5-4|TRBJ2-7
ASSLPVYEQY
>TRBV7-8|TRBJ1-1
ASSLVRSPYTEAF
>TRBV28|TRBJ2-7
ASAQLRYEQY
>TRBV29-1|TRBJ2-1
SVGGGTAGAYNEQF
>TRBV7-9|TRBJ2-7
ASSLDWVAPD
>TRBV15|TRBJ1-1
ATSRDRDRGTEAF
>TRBV27|TRBJ2-3
ASSGTSGTDTQY
>TRBV6-5|TRBJ2-7
ASRLGPTYEQY
>TRBV6-1|TRBJ2-3
ASPRTSGSTDTQY
>TRBV28|TRBJ2-7
ASSPPDHLRQNNYYEQY
>TRBV30|TRBJ2-3
AWSYGTASTDTQY
>TRBV10-2|TRBJ2-1
ASSGSGNGIILPYNEQF
>TRBV7-8|TRBJ2-7
ASRLQGTGGTNEQY
>TRBV5-1|TRBJ2-7
ASSIRGQGSYEQY
>TRBV4-3|TRBJ2-7
ASSQDIAAGEVQY
>TRBV6-5|TRBJ2-7
ASSPRDGYEQY
>TRBV6-7|TRBJ1-2
ASSSRDLYGYT
>TRBV14|TRBJ2-7
ASSHPGDRTYEQY
>TRBV5-1|TRBJ2-1
ASSRATPVANEQF
>TRBV7-8|TRBJ2-5
ASSPRTSALQETQY
>TRBV10-3|TRBJ2-2
AISPGATGELF
>TRBV6-1|TRBJ2-7
ASSEALAGSYEQY
>TRBV25-1|TRBJ2-5
ASRGSGTNQETQY
>TRBV6-6|TRBJ2-7
ASWEGGFDEQY
>TRBV27|TRBJ2-7
ASSLTSEGDEQY
>TRBV6-1|TRBJ1-5
ASSELRGQPQH